The entry that follows covers one TCR beta chain sequence. V was trimmed by 2 bases and J by 0 bases, leaving 11 bases between them. The CDR3 runs to 17 residues. Germline lookup yields CDR1 MNHEY and CDR2 SMNVEV (reference sequence). These data are taken from a study of blood T cell repertoires in COVID-19. Study-level background: Specimens from acute and convalescent COVID-19 originated in the United States, Italy and Spain. T cells, B-cell-depleted T cells, or PBMCs supplied cDNA or gDNA.

Participants were aged about 18 to 100 years from around 26 US areas. Only in-frame clones appear in the TCRdb table, and some are missing; sequencing was by immunoSEQ multiplex PCR. The sample contains about 140,000 clones, approximately 88% of which appear only once. The TCR was taken from a man aged 35 to 55 with acute COVID-19. The sequenced sample consisted of PBMCs or T cells enriched from blood (not recorded which). This chain connects TRBV27 to TRBJ1-6; D is ambiguous. CDR3 sequence: CASSLDRGGSYNSPLHF. CDR3 in DNA: TGTGCCAGCAGTTTAGACCGGGGAGGCTCCTATAATTCACCCCTCCACTTT.